Below are 21 T cell receptor beta chains sequenced from a single sample in a study of blood T cell repertoires in COVID-19. The data were produced by immunoSEQ multiplex PCR, yet TCRdb's version contains in-frame clones alone and is incomplete. This table holds 120,000 or so clones, 88% found once. The sequenced sample was peripheral blood. The origin of the receptors is a man in his forties or fifties with acute or convalescent COVID-19.

This chain links TRBV5-4 with TRBJ2-3; no reliable D call. The CDR3 spans 14 residues. V gave up 2 bases and J gave up 4 bases, with 11 bases separating them. Germline V gene lookup returns CDR1 SGHNT and CDR2 YYREEE (reference sequence). CDR3 DNA sequence: TGTGCCAGCAGCTTTGCTTCGAGCGCAGATACGCAGTATTTT. As protein: CASSFASSADTQYF.

CDR3 DNA sequence: TGTGCCAGCAGCTTGCTCCGGGGCTCCTACGAGCAGTACTTC. Translation gives CASSLLRGSYEQYF. This chain uses TRBV5-6 with TRBJ2-7; tentatively, D is TRBD2 (5 bases). The CDR3 runs 14 residues. Germline CDR1 and CDR2: SGHDT and YYEEEE. Trimming left V 1 base short and J 0 bases short, with 8 bases between.

CDR3: CASSTGLAGETQYF. CDR3 DNA sequence: TGTGCCAGCAGCACAGGACTAGCTGGGGAGACCCAGTACTTC. The V gene is TRBV7-2, the J gene TRBJ2-5; TRBD2 agrees at 8 bases. Germline CDR1 SGHTA, CDR2 FQGNSA. The trim removed 5 bases at V and 5 bases at J, leaving 7 bases unmatched. The CDR3 is 14 amino acids.

The chain combines TRBV5-1 with TRBJ2-5, with a possible D match to TRBD2 (6 bases). V shed 0 bases and J shed 4 bases, with 10 bases lying between them. The CDR3 has 14 amino acids. Germline values: CDR1 SGHRS, CDR2 YFSETQ. CDR3 coding DNA: TGCGCCAGCAGCTTGGTTCAGGGAGGAGAGACCCAGTACTTC. Translation: CASSLVQGGETQYF.

The chain joins TRBV2 to TRBJ1-2, with 7 bases matching TRBD1. Germline CDR1 and CDR2: SNHLY and FYNNEI. This CDR3 contains 12 residues. The junction had 5 bases not matched to a gene; V was cut back by 6 bases and J by 7 bases. Written as DNA, the CDR3 is TGTGCCAGCAGCAGACAGGGTGTTGGCTACACCTTC. Its protein product is CASSRQGVGYTF.

The rearrangement joins TRBV6-2 or TRBV6-3 to TRBJ2-1; the match to TRBD1 covers 10 bases. V was pared by 4 bases and J by 4 bases, with 13 bases of the junction left unmatched. Germline V gene sequence: CDR1 MNHEY, CDR2 SVGEGT. This CDR3 has 18 residues. The CDR3 spells CASSSERTGTGVYNEQFF. CDR3 DNA: TGTGCCAGCAGTTCCGAAAGAACCGGGACAGGGGTTTACAATGAGCAGTTCTTC.

CDR3 protein: CASSDGLAGGGEQYF. The DNA of the CDR3 is TGTGCCAGCAGTGATGGGCTAGCGGGAGGGGGGGAGCAGTACTTC. The chain combines TRBV2 with TRBJ2-7; 12 bases are shared with TRBD2. The CDR3 spans 15 residues. J was trimmed by 7 bases and V by 3 bases; bases with no gene match: 7. The V gene's germline CDR1 is SNHLY and CDR2 FYNNEI. The whole variable domain, remainder taken from reference TRBV2 and TRBJ2-7, is EPEVTQTPSHQVTQMGQEVILRCVPISNHLYFYWYRQILGQKVEFLVSFYNNEISEKSEIFDDQFSVERPDGSNFTLKIRSTKLEDSAMYFCASSDGLAGGGEQYFGPGTRLTVT.

The genes are TRBV25-1 and TRBJ1-5; D remains ambiguous. The CDR3 has 12 residues. The V and J ends lost 11 bases and 4 bases respectively, with 12 bases between them. Germline lookup yields CDR1 MGHDK and CDR2 SYGVNS. The CDR3 protein is CAAGGVNQPQHF. CDR3 DNA: TGTGCCGCCGGAGGAGTTAATCAGCCCCAGCATTTT.

The rearrangement links TRBV19 to TRBJ2-1; 10 bases line up with TRBD2. Germline V gene lookup returns CDR1 LNHDA and CDR2 SQIVND (reference sequence). The CDR3 covers 15 residues. Unmatched junction bases numbered 11, after V lost 8 bases and J lost 7 bases. CDR3 bases: TGTGCCAGTGATACTAGCGGGGCCTCGTGGAATGAGCAGTTCTTC. Translated: CASDTSGASWNEQFF.

The rearrangement uses TRBV5-1 and TRBJ2-2, with D perhaps TRBD2 (5 bases). V was pared by 1 base and J by 2 bases, with 9 bases between. In germline, CDR1 is SGHRS, CDR2 YFSETQ. The CDR3 is 15 amino acids. The DNA for the CDR3 is TGCGCCAGCAGCTTGAACGGGATCAACACCGGGGAGCTGTTTTTT. Translated, it gives CASSLNGINTGELFF.

This clone has just one count. The chain joins TRBV4-1 to TRBJ1-4; D remains ambiguous. Germline V gene data show CDR1 as MGHRA and CDR2 as YSYEKL. V was cut by 4 bases and J by 7 bases, with 16 bases left in between. CDR3 length: 15 amino acids. DNA for the CDR3: TGCGCCAGCAGCCTTCAAACGCTCCGGTCTGAAAAACTGTTTTTT. Translating it yields CASSLQTLRSEKLFF.

CDR3 sequence: CASIEYRSPEAPSNQPQHF. In DNA, the CDR3 is TGTGCCAGCATCGAGTATCGCAGTCCGGAGGCGCCTAGCAATCAGCCCCAGCATTTT. The chain uses TRBV6-4 and TRBJ1-5; D remains unclear. CDR3 length: 19 amino acids. CDR1 and CDR2 (germline): MRHNA, SNTAGT. Trimming took off 7 bases at V and 0 bases at J, with 25 bases between the two ends.

The rearrangement joins TRBV15 to TRBJ1-4, with D maybe TRBD1 (5 bases). The CDR3 contains 15 residues. V was pared by 3 bases and J by 1 base, with 9 bases between. CDR1 is LNHNV and CDR2 is YYDKDF in the germline V gene (reference sequence). For the CDR3, the DNA is TGTGCCACCAGCAGGAGACAGCTAACTAATGAAAAACTGTTTTTT. Translated, it gives CATSRRQLTNEKLFF.

In DNA, the CDR3 is TGCGCCAGCTCCTTGGAGGATAGAACCGGGGAGCTGTTTTTT. Amino acids: CASSLEDRTGELFF. V gene TRBV10-1 combines with J gene TRBJ2-2; tentative D call: TRBD2 (5 bases). V was pared by 8 bases and J by 5 bases, with 15 bases between. The V gene's germline CDR1 is WNHNN and CDR2 SYGVQD (reference sequence). The CDR3 runs to 14 residues.

The chain uses TRBV5-1 and TRBJ1-4; 8 bases match TRBD1. Per the germline V gene, CDR1 is SGHRS and CDR2 is YFSETQ. This CDR3 is built from 14 residues. V was pared by 3 bases and J by 7 bases, with 5 bases of the junction left unmatched. The CDR3 here is CASSSQGASEKLFF. CDR3 bases: TGCGCCAGCAGCTCTCAGGGGGCGAGTGAAAAACTGTTTTTT.

V usage is TRBV19 and J usage is TRBJ1-1, with D possibly being TRBD1 (5 bases). There are 14 residues in the CDR3. CDR1 is LNHDA and CDR2 is SQIVND in the germline V gene (reference sequence). V was cut by 5 bases and J by 5 bases, with 15 bases left in between. This chain's CDR3 is CASSPSAGWTEAFF. CDR3 bases: TGTGCCAGTAGTCCCTCTGCAGGGTGGACTGAAGCTTTCTTT.

A note on this clone: Other DNA variants within this sample encode the same CDR3. The chain couples TRBV7-9 to TRBJ2-7, with a weak D call TRBD1 (5 bases). Germline CDR1 is SEHNR and CDR2 is FQNEAQ (reference sequence). This CDR3 spans 12 amino acids. The V end lost 5 bases, the J end lost 5 bases, and 10 bases lay between the germline ends. The CDR3 loop is CASSLGADEQYF. CDR3 in DNA: TGTGCCAGCAGCCTTGGGGCCGACGAGCAGTACTTC.

This chain uses TRBV13 with TRBJ2-7; TRBD2 agrees at 10 bases. CDR3 length: 20 amino acids. CDR1 is PRHDT and CDR2 is FYEKMQ in the germline V gene (reference sequence). V was clipped by 1 base and J by 0 bases; unmatched bases: 15. The CDR3 nucleotides are TGTGCCAGCAGCTTAGAAGGGACTCTAGCGGGAGACCAACTCTCCTACGAGCAGTACTTC. This translates into CASSLEGTLAGDQLSYEQYF.

The rearrangement links TRBV7-2 to TRBJ1-2; 8 bases fit TRBD1. The CDR3 contains 11 residues. With V trimmed by 4 bases and J by 10 bases, 2 bases remained unmatched. Germline CDR1 is SGHTA and CDR2 is FQGNSA. The CDR3 is CASSSDRAYTF. The CDR3 region has the DNA TGTGCCAGCAGCTCGGACAGGGCCTACACCTTC.

The V and J genes are TRBV2 and TRBJ2-7, with a tentative D call TRBD2 (5 bases). The CDR3 contains 13 residues. Trimming removed 5 bases at V and 7 bases at J, with 15 bases between. CDR1 is SNHLY and CDR2 is FYNNEI in the germline V gene. The CDR3 DNA sequence: TGTGCCAGCAGTATGACTAAGCTCGGGGAGCAGTACTTC. Residues: CASSMTKLGEQYF.

This clone was picked up a small number of times. The chain has TRBV4-1 and TRBJ2-2; D uncertain. V lost 0 bases and J 3 bases, leaving 8 bases between the germline ends. CDR3 size: 15 residues. Germline V CDR1 and CDR2: MGHRA, YSYEKL. The CDR3 bases are TGCGCCAGCAGCCAAGATTTCGGAGACACCGGGGAGCTGTTTTTT. This encodes CASSQDFGDTGELFF.